This T cell receptor beta chain was profiled in a study of blood T cell repertoires in COVID-19. Study as a whole: COVID-19 samples, acute and convalescent, were from the United States, Italy and Spain. PBMCs, B-cell-depleted T cells, or T cells provided the cDNA or gDNA that made up the material.

Per the original methods: Amplified reference gene primers provided the basis for estimating nucleated cell counts. Some clones are missing from TCRdb's copy, which holds only in-frame ones; the method was immunoSEQ multiplex PCR. From that table come the V and J calls and clone size; the DNA was used to work out D and trimming. Of about 100,000 clones listed, around four fifths are singletons. J gave up 10 bases and V 6 bases, and 9 bases lay outside the gene matches. Germline CDR1 is SGHAT and CDR2 is FQNNGV. CDR3 length equals 13 residues. V usage is TRBV11-2 and J usage is TRBJ1-2; TRBD1 agrees at 9 bases. Input material: peripheral blood. This clonotype originated in a woman between 70 and 85 years old with acute or convalescent COVID-19. The CDR3 nucleotides read TGTGCCAGCAGACCAACAGGGGGCCTGGACTACACCTTC. As protein: CASRPTGGLDYTF.